These 5 T cell receptor beta chains were sequenced from one sample in a study of blood T cell repertoires in COVID-19. The repertoire was sequenced with immunoSEQ multiplex PCR; TCRdb's copy has only in-frame clones and lacks some. The table shows under 200,000 clones, with 60% to 85% occurring only once. The sequenced material came from peripheral blood. The receptor source for this set is a woman aged 55-69 years with COVID-19, enrolled during active disease.

The sample holds a few counts of this clone. This chain connects TRBV27 to TRBJ1-4; TRBD1 aligns across 7 bases. V lost 5 bases, J lost 4 bases, and 10 bases stayed unmatched. Germline CDR1 reads MNHEY; CDR2 reads SMNVEV (reference sequence). The CDR3 consists of 16 residues. DNA of the CDR3: TGTGCCAGCAGTCCCTCCGGGACAGCTTTTAATGAAAAACTGTTTTTT. Its translation: CASSPSGTAFNEKLFF.

V gene TRBV7-2 combines with J gene TRBJ2-1, with a weak D call TRBD2 (6 bases). This CDR3 has 17 residues. V was cut by 1 base and J by 4 bases, with 17 bases left in between. Germline V lookup: CDR1 SGHTA, CDR2 FQGNSA. For the CDR3, the DNA is TGTGCCAGCAGCTTAGGGCCGGGCCGGGAGTTTTACAATGAGCAGTTCTTC. This sequence encodes CASSLGPGREFYNEQFF. Variable domain in full (rest from reference TRBV7-2 and TRBJ2-1): GAGVSQSPSNKVTEKGKDVELRCDPISGHTALYWYRQSLGQGLEFLIYFQGNSAPDKSGLPSDRFSAERTGGSVSTLTIQRTQQEDSAVYLCASSLGPGREFYNEQFFGPGTRLTVL.

The chain employs TRBV19 and TRBJ1-5; possible D gene TRBD1, 6 bases. V gave up 10 bases and J gave up 7 bases, with 17 bases separating them. From germline, CDR1 is LNHDA and CDR2 SQIVND (reference sequence). The CDR3 has 13 amino acids. The chain's CDR3 is CATNTGKDQPQHF. The DNA of the CDR3 is TGTGCCACGAATACAGGGAAGGACCAGCCCCAGCATTTT.

This clone was found a few times. The V call is TRBV4-3, the J call TRBJ1-1; TRBD1 agrees at 7 bases. V lost 0 bases, J lost 14 bases, and 9 bases stayed unmatched. Germline V gene data show CDR1 as LGHNA and CDR2 as YSLEER. The CDR3 is 13 residues long. CDR3 sequence reads: CASSQDLDRSLFF. For the CDR3, the DNA is TGCGCCAGCAGCCAAGATTTGGACAGGAGCTTATTCTTT.

The chain carries TRBV11-1 and TRBJ1-1; 8 nucleotides match TRBD1. Germline V gene data show CDR1 as SGHAT and CDR2 as FQDESV (reference sequence). This CDR3 has 12 amino acids. V lost 5 bases, J lost 7 bases, and 3 bases stayed unmatched. The CDR3 is CASSGQGFEAFF. For the CDR3, the DNA is TGTGCCAGCAGCGGACAGGGCTTTGAAGCTTTCTTT.